Below, 8 T cell receptor beta chains from the same sample are listed, as sequenced in a study of cytomegalovirus exposure and HLA in healthy donors. PCR used 60 Vbeta primers and 13 Jbeta primers. TCRdb's table, derived via immunoSEQ multiplex PCR, lists solely in-frame clones and lacks some. The sample carries roughly 110,000 clones, 82% recorded once. Sequencing was carried out using PBMCs. The source of these receptors is a man aged 50 to 60 in good health and CMV-seronegative.

The CDR3 bases are TGTGCCAGCAGCTTCCACAACTCCTACGAGCAGTACTTC. This encodes CASSFHNSYEQYF. The chain carries TRBV5-4 and TRBJ2-7; D not resolved. Trimming took off 2 bases at V and 0 bases at J, with 6 bases between the two ends. Per germline, CDR1 SGHNT and CDR2 YYREEE (reference sequence). CDR3 length equals 13 residues.

This sequence joins TRBV5-4 and TRBJ2-1; 9 bases line up with TRBD2. Germline loops: CDR1 SGHNT, CDR2 YYREEE (reference sequence). This CDR3 contains 16 residues. J was trimmed by 8 bases and V by 6 bases; bases with no gene match: 15. The CDR3 reads CASTPRGGPLVYEQFF. DNA for the CDR3: TGTGCCAGCACCCCGCGGGGGGGCCCCTTGGTATATGAGCAGTTCTTC.

This clone turned up a few times. The chain joins TRBV19 to TRBJ2-2; 8 bases are shared with TRBD2. The CDR3 is 16 residues long. After removal of 6 bases from V and 5 bases from J, the junction contained 11 bases not matched to a gene. Germline assignment: CDR1 LNHDA and CDR2 SQIVND (reference sequence). CDR3 amino acids: CASSRPGGHPTGELFF. CDR3 coding DNA: TGTGCCAGTAGCCGACCGGGGGGGCATCCAACCGGGGAGCTGTTTTTT.

The CDR3 sequence: CASRNRGAQETQYF. CDR3 nucleotides: TGTGCCAGCAGAAATCGGGGGGCCCAAGAGACCCAGTACTTC. The chain uses TRBV7-2 and TRBJ2-5, with D perhaps TRBD2 (7 bases). Germline V gene sequence: CDR1 SGHTA, CDR2 FQGNSA. This CDR3 region has 14 residues. The V and J ends lost 6 bases and 1 base respectively, with 12 bases between them.

This clone has a handful of counts. V and J are TRBV6-5 and TRBJ1-3, with 8 bases aligning to TRBD1. V was pared by 4 bases and J by 2 bases, with 4 bases of the junction left unmatched. This CDR3 spans 15 amino acids. Per the germline V gene, CDR1 is MNHEY and CDR2 is SVGAGI. CDR3 in DNA: TGTGCCAGCAGTTTCTCGGACAGGGCTGGAAACACCATATATTTT. It encodes CASSFSDRAGNTIYF.

The chain has TRBV28 and TRBJ1-2, with D tentatively TRBD1 (5 bases). Looked up from germline, CDR1 is MDHEN and CDR2 is SYDVKM. This CDR3 comprises 13 residues. Trimming stripped 6 bases from V and 4 bases from J, with 12 bases between. The CDR3 DNA is TGTGCCAGCAGCCCCTTTGGGGCCTATGGCTACACCTTC. Translating it yields CASSPFGAYGYTF.

The chain is built from TRBV28 and TRBJ1-4; the match to TRBD1 covers 7 bases. The germline gives CDR1 MDHEN, CDR2 SYDVKM. This CDR3 is built from 15 residues. The ends lost 6 bases at V and 3 bases at J; junction bases unmatched: 7. The CDR3 DNA reads TGTGCCAGCAGGGGCCTAACAGGGGCTAATGAAAAACTGTTTTTT. Protein: CASRGLTGANEKLFF.

The rearrangement joins TRBV19 to TRBJ2-7; D is perhaps TRBD2 (8 bases). V shed 4 bases and J shed 0 bases, with 16 bases lying between them. Germline V lookup: CDR1 LNHDA, CDR2 SQIVND (reference sequence). This CDR3 is 16 amino acids long. The CDR3 spells CASSKPGGTSSYEQYF. For the CDR3, the DNA is TGTGCCAGTAGTAAGCCAGGGGGGACTAGCTCCTACGAGCAGTACTTC. Complete variable domain (other parts from reference TRBV19 and TRBJ2-7): DGGITQSPKYLFRKEGQNVTLSCEQNLNHDAMYWYRQDPGQGLRLIYYSQIVNDFQKGDIAEGYSVSREKKESFPLTVTSAQKNPTAFYLCASSKPGGTSSYEQYFGPGTRLTVT.